These 19 T cell receptor beta chains came from one sample sequenced in a study of control samples from healthy donors and cancer patients (TCRdb year 2020). The library was prepared using the immunoSEQ multiplex PCR assay. This immuneACCESS table, as held by TCRdb, lists in-frame sequences with V and J called but not all clones. Of the missing ones, under half trace to an unresolved V gene in checked studies; the others have no known cause. In all, the sample holds around 140,000 clones, and 89% of those were seen once. Of the sample, 6% to 9.5% falls within the top ten clones. Material: PBMCs. These TCRs come from a man aged 50 or older with head and neck cancer.

The chain combines TRBV5-6 with TRBJ1-2, with D unresolved. Trimming took 0 bases from V and 3 from J, leaving 15 bases between them. The CDR3 spans 16 residues. CDR1 is SGHDT and CDR2 is YYEEEE in the germline V gene. DNA for the CDR3: TGTGCCAGCAGCTTGGGACGCACGGGAGGCTACTATGGCTACACCTTC. It encodes CASSLGRTGGYYGYTF. The full variable domain, completed using reference TRBV5-6 and TRBJ1-2, is DAGVTQSPTHLIKTRGQQVTLRCSPKSGHDTVSWYQQALGQGPQFIFQYYEEEERQRGNFPDRFSGHQFPNYSSELNVNALLLGDSALYLCASSLGRTGGYYGYTFGSGTRLTVV.

The CDR3 DNA is TGTGCCAGCAGCCTAACCGTGGGACCGGGTCCCCCAGTAGAGCAGTTCTTC. Its protein is CASSLTVGPGPPVEQFF. The chain employs TRBV11-3 and TRBJ2-1; D possibly uses TRBD1 or TRBD2 (5 bases each). Germline values: CDR1 SGHNT, CDR2 YENEEA. There are 17 residues in the CDR3. Trimming left V 5 bases short and J 10 bases short, with 27 bases between.

The V call is TRBV6-5, the J call TRBJ2-2, with TRBD2 identical over 8 bases. V shed 4 bases and J 6 bases; nucleotides not matched to a gene: 7. The CDR3 sequence is 15 residues long. Germline V gene sequence: CDR1 MNHEY, CDR2 SVGAGI. CDR3 sequence: CASSLTSVAAGELFF. CDR3 bases: TGTGCCAGCAGTTTGACTAGCGTTGCTGCCGGGGAGCTGTTTTTT.

The V and J genes are TRBV5-4 and TRBJ2-1; 7 nucleotides line up with TRBD2. The germline CDR1 and CDR2 sequences are SGHNT and YYREEE (reference sequence). J lost 7 bases, V lost 3 bases, and 7 bases had no gene match. This CDR3 is built from 14 residues. The CDR3 spells CASSWDYSSNEQFF. CDR3 sequence (DNA): TGTGCCAGCAGCTGGGACTATTCTTCAAATGAGCAGTTCTTC.

J is TRBJ1-5 and V is TRBV19; unclear D gene. The CDR3 has 15 residues. Trimming took off 3 bases at V and 0 bases at J, with 9 bases between the two ends. Germline-derived CDR1 and CDR2 are LNHDA and SQIVND (reference sequence). The CDR3 loop reads CASSMASTSNQPQHF. The CDR3 DNA follows: TGTGCCAGTAGTATGGCCAGTACTAGCAATCAGCCCCAGCATTTT.

The V call is TRBV4-1, the J call TRBJ1-2; no firm D call. Germline CDR1 is MGHRA and CDR2 is YSYEKL. The CDR3 contains 19 residues. The V end lost 0 bases, the J end lost 4 bases, and 24 bases lay between the germline ends. This chain's CDR3 is CASSQEGGEGADLFYGYTF. The CDR3 DNA is TGCGCCAGCAGCCAAGAGGGAGGCGAAGGAGCCGACCTTTTCTATGGCTACACCTTC.

The chain combines TRBV19 with TRBJ2-7; D may correspond to TRBD1 or TRBD2 (5 bases each). Trimming took 8 bases from V and 1 from J, leaving 18 bases between them. The CDR3 contains 15 residues. Germline loops: CDR1 LNHDA, CDR2 SQIVND (reference sequence). The CDR3 DNA sequence: TGTGCCAGTCAGGAATATTTGGGGGTATCCTACGAGCAGTACTTC. Its protein is CASQEYLGVSYEQYF.

The rearrangement uses TRBV11-2 and TRBJ2-5; tentative D call: TRBD2 (6 bases). Per germline, CDR1 SGHAT and CDR2 FQNNGV. This CDR3 is built from 15 residues. With 3 bases removed from V and 5 bases from J, the gap between germline ends came to 16 bases. This CDR3 reads CASSFQFNREETQYF. The CDR3 bases are TGTGCCAGCAGCTTCCAATTCAACCGGGAGGAGACCCAGTACTTC.

V is TRBV13 and J is TRBJ2-7; no clear D gene. From germline, CDR1 is PRHDT and CDR2 FYEKMQ (reference sequence). The CDR3 spans 14 residues. V lost 0 bases and J 6 bases, leaving 12 bases between the germline ends. The CDR3 is CASSLGTGGLEQYF. The CDR3 coding sequence is TGTGCCAGCAGCTTAGGGACCGGCGGTCTCGAGCAGTACTTC.

The chain couples TRBV2 to TRBJ2-1; the match to TRBD2 covers 7 bases. J was trimmed by 6 bases and V by 5 bases; bases with no gene match: 4. CDR1 is SNHLY, CDR2 FYNNEI, per germline. The CDR3 length is 13 residues. For the CDR3, the DNA is TGTGCCAGCAGTTCGACTAGCTTCAATGAGCAGTTCTTC. It encodes CASSSTSFNEQFF. Full variable domain (missing parts from reference TRBV2 and TRBJ2-1): EPEVTQTPSHQVTQMGQEVILRCVPISNHLYFYWYRQILGQKVEFLVSFYNNEISEKSEIFDDQFSVERPDGSNFTLKIRSTKLEDSAMYFCASSSTSFNEQFFGPGTRLTVL.

The rearrangement joins TRBV5-8 to TRBJ2-1; 8 bases align to TRBD2. CDR3 length: 15 amino acids. CDR1 SGHTS and CDR2 YDEGEE come from the germline V gene. J lost 3 bases, V lost 0 bases, and 2 bases had no gene match. CDR3 amino acids: CASSLGLANYNEQFF. CDR3 nucleotide sequence: TGTGCCAGCAGCTTGGGACTAGCGAACTACAATGAGCAGTTCTTC.

V and J are TRBV6-5 and TRBJ2-7; 11 bases fit TRBD2. Germline CDR1 is MNHEY and CDR2 is SVGAGI. There are 16 residues in the CDR3. V shed 3 bases, J shed 0 bases, and the junction held 4 bases outside the gene matches. CDR3 nucleotide sequence: TGTGCCAGCAGTTATTCCGGGACTAGCGGCTCCTACGAGCAGTACTTC. Residues: CASSYSGTSGSYEQYF.

The gene calls are TRBV6-5 and TRBJ2-3; tentative D call: TRBD2 (6 bases). There are 15 residues in the CDR3. CDR1 and CDR2 (germline): MNHEY, SVGAGI. V lost 7 bases to trimming and J lost 2 bases, with 16 bases between them. The CDR3 DNA sequence: TGTGCCAGCAACCCTTTAAGCGGGTCCACAGATACGCAGTATTTT. Translated: CASNPLSGSTDTQYF.

This chain joins TRBV27 and TRBJ2-2, with D hard to call. CDR1 is MNHEY, CDR2 SMNVEV, per germline (reference sequence). The germline V and J ends were trimmed by 0 bases and 1 base, with 0 bases remaining between them. The CDR3 runs 13 residues. CDR3 sequence reads: CASSLSNTGELFF. The CDR3 nucleotides are TGTGCCAGCAGTTTATCGAACACCGGGGAGCTGTTTTTT.

This clone was seen once. The chain uses TRBV7-3 and TRBJ2-3; 9 bases line up with TRBD2. The ends lost 0 bases at V and 2 bases at J; junction bases unmatched: 6. Germline values: CDR1 SGHTA, CDR2 FQGTGA. CDR3 length equals 17 residues. CDR3 amino acids: CASSLTGLAGLTDTQYF. In DNA form, the CDR3 reads TGTGCCAGCAGCTTAACTGGCCTAGCGGGGCTCACAGATACGCAGTATTTT.

Remarks on this clone: The CDR3 ends on some other residue instead of the conserved phenylalanine or tryptophan, so this is likely a read error. The DNA is omitted, as the CDR3 cannot be located on it reliably, and the CDR3 follows TCRdb's listing. This chain links TRBV11-2 with TRBJ2-7; the table's D call, TRBD1, was not checked against the DNA. The germline V gene has CDR1 SGHAT and CDR2 FQNNGV. Ends included, the CDR3 has 13 residues. The CDR3 protein is CASSLGSDRALRS.

The V call is TRBV24-1, the J call TRBJ2-3; D is possibly TRBD1 (6 bases). The CDR3 runs to 17 residues. Germline V gene lookup returns CDR1 KGHDR and CDR2 SFDVKD. V lost 0 bases to trimming and J lost 2 bases, with 14 bases between them. CDR3 amino acids: CATSDLNPGQNTDTQYF. CDR3 in DNA: TGTGCCACCAGTGATTTGAACCCGGGACAAAACACAGATACGCAGTATTTT.

This chain links TRBV3-1 (or the pseudogene TRBV3-2) with TRBJ1-5, with D tentatively TRBD1 (5 bases). The CDR3 is 13 amino acids. The ends were cut back, 6 bases at V and 15 bases at J, with 21 bases in the middle. Germline V gives CDR1 LGHDT, CDR2 YNNKEL (reference sequence). The chain's CDR3 is CASRRQSELPSHF. CDR3 nucleotide sequence: TGTGCCAGCAGAAGACAGTCCGAGCTCCCCTCGCATTTT.

The J gene is TRBJ2-2, the V gene TRBV13; D possibly corresponds to TRBD1 (5 bases). With 3 bases removed from V and 3 bases from J, the gap between germline ends came to 8 bases. Germline loops: CDR1 PRHDT, CDR2 FYEKMQ (reference sequence). This CDR3 contains 14 residues. In DNA form, the CDR3 reads TGTGCCAGCAGCTTCCAGGGCTACACCGGGGAGCTGTTTTTT. Its translation: CASSFQGYTGELFF.